Detailed here is one T cell receptor (beta chain). This specimen comes from a study of blood T cell repertoires in COVID-19. About the research overall: Specimens from acute and convalescent COVID-19 originated in the United States, Italy and Spain. PBMCs, B-cell-depleted T cells, or T cells provided the cDNA or gDNA that made up the material.

Per the authors' pipeline: Amplified reference gene primers provided the basis for estimating nucleated cell counts. Measured with immunoSEQ multiplex PCR; TCRdb has only the in-frame clones, and not every one. V and J calls and clone size are as listed in that table; D and trimming were resolved from the DNA. Of approximately 260,000 clones listed, around four fifths are singletons. Participant reports of clinical history set cohort assignment. Trimming took off 7 bases at V and 1 base at J, with 19 bases between the two ends. CDR3 size: 16 residues. CDR1 and CDR2 from the germline V gene are SEHNR and FQNEAQ (reference sequence).

Specimen: PBMCs or T cells enriched from blood (not recorded which). The clonotype comes from a young man with acute COVID-19. V and J are TRBV7-9 and TRBJ1-1; D is uncertain. This chain's CDR3 is CASISRAGLTNTEAFF. DNA for the CDR3: TGTGCCAGCATCAGTCGCGCGGGCCTTACGAACACTGAAGCTTTCTTT.